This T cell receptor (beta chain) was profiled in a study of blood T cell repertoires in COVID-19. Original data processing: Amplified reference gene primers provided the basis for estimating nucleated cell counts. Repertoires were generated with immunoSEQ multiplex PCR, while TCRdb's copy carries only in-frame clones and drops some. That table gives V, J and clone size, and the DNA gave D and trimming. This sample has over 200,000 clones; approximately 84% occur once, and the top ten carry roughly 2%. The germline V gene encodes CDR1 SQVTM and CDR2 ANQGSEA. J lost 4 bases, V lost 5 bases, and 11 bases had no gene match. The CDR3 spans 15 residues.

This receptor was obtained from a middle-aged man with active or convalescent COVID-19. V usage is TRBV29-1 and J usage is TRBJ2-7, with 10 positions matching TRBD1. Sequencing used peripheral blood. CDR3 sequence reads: CSVLGQGSDRYEQYF. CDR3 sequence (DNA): TGCAGCGTTCTGGGACAGGGGTCGGATAGGTACGAGCAGTACTTC.